The text below deals with one TCR beta chain. V shed 5 bases and J shed 8 bases, with 10 bases lying between them. The CDR3 length is 12 residues. The data were taken from a study of T-cell reconstitution after alpha-beta-depleted transplantation in children. Preparing the TCRbeta library involved the use of unique molecular identifiers. From the PCR reads, TCRdb called clonotypes with MiXCR, one entry per CDR3 protein. The repertoire holds about 540,000 distinct CDR3 sequences, with around 19% as singletons. This TCR derives from a human donor who donated a stem cell graft to a child with acute lymphoblastic leukemia. The material sequenced was PBMCs from the stem cell graft donor, taken from the stem cell graft. The J gene is TRBJ2-1, the V gene TRBV12-3 or TRBV12-4; no reliable D call. This chain's CDR3 is CASSGPVDEQFF. The CDR3 nucleotides read TGTGCCAGCAGTGGCCCGGTCGATGAGCAGTTCTTC.